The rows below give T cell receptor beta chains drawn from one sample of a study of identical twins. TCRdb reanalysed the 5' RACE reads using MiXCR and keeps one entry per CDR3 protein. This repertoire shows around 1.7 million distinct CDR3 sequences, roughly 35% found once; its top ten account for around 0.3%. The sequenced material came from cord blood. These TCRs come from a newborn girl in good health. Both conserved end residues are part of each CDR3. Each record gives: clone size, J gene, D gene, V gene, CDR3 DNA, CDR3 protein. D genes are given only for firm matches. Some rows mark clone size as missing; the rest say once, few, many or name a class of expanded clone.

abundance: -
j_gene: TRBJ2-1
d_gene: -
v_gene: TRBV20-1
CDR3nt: TGCAGTGCTAGGGGGGCGGCTAGCATGTGGTCCTACAATGAGCAGTTCTTC
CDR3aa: CSARGAASMWSYNEQFF

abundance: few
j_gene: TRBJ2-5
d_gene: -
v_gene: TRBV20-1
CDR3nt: TGCAGTGCTACCCCCTTTGGCGCCCGAGATCAAGAGACCCAGTACTTC
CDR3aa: CSATPFGARDQETQYF

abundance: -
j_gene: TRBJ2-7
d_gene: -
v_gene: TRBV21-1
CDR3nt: TGTGCCAGCAGCAAAGGGGGAGGAGTCCCTTGTAACGAGCAGTACTTC
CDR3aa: CASSKGGGVPCNEQYF

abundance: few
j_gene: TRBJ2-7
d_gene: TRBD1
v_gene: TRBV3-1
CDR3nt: TGTGCCAGCAGCCAAACCCCGACAGGGGGCCCGTACGAGCAGTACTTC
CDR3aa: CASSQTPTGGPYEQYF

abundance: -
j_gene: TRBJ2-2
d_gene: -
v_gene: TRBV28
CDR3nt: TGTGCCAGCAGTTTCGGTTCGACTGAGGGACCAAACACCGGGGAGCTGTTTTTT
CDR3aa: CASSFGSTEGPNTGELFF

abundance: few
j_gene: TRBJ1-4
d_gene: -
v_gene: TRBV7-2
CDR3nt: TGTGCCAGCAGCGTATTGGGGACAACTAATGAAAAACTGTTTTTT
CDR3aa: CASSVLGTTNEKLFF

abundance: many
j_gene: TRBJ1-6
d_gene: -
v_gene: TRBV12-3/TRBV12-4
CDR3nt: TGTGCCAGCAGTCCCAGGGGTTCACCCCTCCACTTT
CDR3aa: CASSPRGSPLHF

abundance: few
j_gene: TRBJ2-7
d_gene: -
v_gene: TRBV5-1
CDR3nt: TGCGCCAGCAGCTTGGATCTGGGTAGCGGCTCCTACGAGCAGTACTTC
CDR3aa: CASSLDLGSGSYEQYF

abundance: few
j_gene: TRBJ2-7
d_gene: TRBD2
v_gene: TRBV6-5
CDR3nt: TGTGCCAGCAGTTACGGGAGGGCTTTTTCCGAGCAGTACTTC
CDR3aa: CASSYGRAFSEQYF

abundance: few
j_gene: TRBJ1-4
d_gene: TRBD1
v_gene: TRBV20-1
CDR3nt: TGCAGTGCTCCCGGGACAGGGGTTGAAAAACTGTTTTTT
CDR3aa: CSAPGTGVEKLFF

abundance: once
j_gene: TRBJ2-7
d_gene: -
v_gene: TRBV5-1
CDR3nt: TGCGCCAGCAGCTTGGGTCAGACAGGAACCTACGAGCAGTACTTC
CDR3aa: CASSLGQTGTYEQYF

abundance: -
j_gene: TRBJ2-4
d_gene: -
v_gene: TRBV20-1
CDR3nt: TGCAGTGCTACGTCTTGGGGGGGCAGAAACATTCAGTACTTC
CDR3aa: CSATSWGGRNIQYF

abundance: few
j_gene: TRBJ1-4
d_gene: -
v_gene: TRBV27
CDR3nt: TGTGCCAGCCGAGGCCGAGGTGTTGAAAAACTGTTTTTT
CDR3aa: CASRGRGVEKLFF

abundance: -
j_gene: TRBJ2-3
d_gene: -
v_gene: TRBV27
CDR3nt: TGTGCCAGCAGTTTATCGGCCCCCCGCGATACGCAGTATTTT
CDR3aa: CASSLSAPRDTQYF

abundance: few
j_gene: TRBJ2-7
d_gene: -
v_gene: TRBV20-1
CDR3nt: TGCAGTGCTAGATTTGACAGCCCGACGGGGCAGTACTTC
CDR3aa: CSARFDSPTGQYF

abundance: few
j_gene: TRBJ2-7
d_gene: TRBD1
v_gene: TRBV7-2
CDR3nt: TGTGCCAGCAGCTTTTCGGTTACAGGGGCCCCCTACGAGCAGTACTTC
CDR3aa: CASSFSVTGAPYEQYF

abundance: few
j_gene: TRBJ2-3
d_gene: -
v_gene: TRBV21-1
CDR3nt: TGTGCCAGGGCAGGGATCGACCGATCTAGCACAGATACGCAGTATTTT
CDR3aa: CARAGIDRSSTDTQYF

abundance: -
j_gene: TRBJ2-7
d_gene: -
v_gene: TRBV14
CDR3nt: TGTGCCAGCAGCCAAGGGGTAGATGGCGAGCAGTACTTC
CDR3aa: CASSQGVDGEQYF

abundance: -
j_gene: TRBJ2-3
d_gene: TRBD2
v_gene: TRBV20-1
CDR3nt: TGCAGTGCGATCAGCGGGGGGGGAATCACAGATACGCAGTATTTT
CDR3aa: CSAISGGGITDTQYF

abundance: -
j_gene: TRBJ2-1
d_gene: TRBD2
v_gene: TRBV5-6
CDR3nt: TGTGCCAGCAGCTTACCGGGACTAGGGCGCGAGCAGTTCTTC
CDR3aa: CASSLPGLGREQFF

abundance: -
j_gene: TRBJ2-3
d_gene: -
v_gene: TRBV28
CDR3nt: TGTGCCAGCAGTTTACCGGGCAGGGGACGGAGCACAGATACGCAGTATTTT
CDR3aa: CASSLPGRGRSTDTQYF

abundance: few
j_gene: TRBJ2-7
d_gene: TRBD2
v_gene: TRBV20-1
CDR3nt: TGCAGTGCTATAACGGGACTAGCGGGAGGACTCGAGCCAGACGAGCAGTACTTC
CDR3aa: CSAITGLAGGLEPDEQYF

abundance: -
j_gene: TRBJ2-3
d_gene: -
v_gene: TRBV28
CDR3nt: TGTGCCAGCAGTTTAAATCAGGGGAACACAGATACGCAGTATTTT
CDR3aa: CASSLNQGNTDTQYF

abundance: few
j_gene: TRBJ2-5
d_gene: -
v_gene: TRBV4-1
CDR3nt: TGCGCCAGCAGCCAAGCCCAGGGGTTAAGAGAGACCCAGTACTTC
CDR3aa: CASSQAQGLRETQYF

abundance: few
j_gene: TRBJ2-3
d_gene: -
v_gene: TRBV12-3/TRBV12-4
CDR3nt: TGTGCCAGCAGACGTCGGGCCCATTCCACAGATACGCAGTATTTT
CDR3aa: CASRRRAHSTDTQYF

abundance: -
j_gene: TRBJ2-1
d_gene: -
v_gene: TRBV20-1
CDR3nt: TGCAGTGCTAGTAAAGGTAGCGGCTCCTACAATGAGCAGTTCTTC
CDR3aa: CSASKGSGSYNEQFF

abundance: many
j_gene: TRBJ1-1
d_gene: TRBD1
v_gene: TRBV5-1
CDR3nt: TGCGCCAGCAGCTCCCGGACAGGGATCTCAAACACTGAAGCTTTCTTT
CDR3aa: CASSSRTGISNTEAFF

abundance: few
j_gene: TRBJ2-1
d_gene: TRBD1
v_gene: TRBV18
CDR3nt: TGTGCCAGCTCACCACCGACAGGGTATGAGCAGTTCTTC
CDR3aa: CASSPPTGYEQFF

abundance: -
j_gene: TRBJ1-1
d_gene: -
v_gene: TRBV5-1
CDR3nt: TGCGCCAGCATTGAACAGCCGAACACTGAAGCTTTCTTT
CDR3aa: CASIEQPNTEAFF

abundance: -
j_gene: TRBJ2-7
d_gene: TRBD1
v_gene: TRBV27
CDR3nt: TGTGCCAGCAGGACGGGACAGGGGGGCTCCTACGAGCAGTACTTC
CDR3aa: CASRTGQGGSYEQYF

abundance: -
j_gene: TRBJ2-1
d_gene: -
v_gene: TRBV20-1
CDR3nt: TGCAGTGCTAGAGATTCCACTAGGGGCAATGGGCAGTTCTTC
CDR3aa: CSARDSTRGNGQFF

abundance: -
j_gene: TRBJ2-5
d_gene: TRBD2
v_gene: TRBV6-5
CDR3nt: TGTGCCAGCAGTTTATTCGGTGTGGGGACTAGCGGAGAAGAGACCCAGTACTTC
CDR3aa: CASSLFGVGTSGEETQYF

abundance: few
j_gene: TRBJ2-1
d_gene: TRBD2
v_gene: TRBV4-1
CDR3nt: TGCGCCAGCAGCCAAGGCCTACTAGCGGGGTACTACAATGAGCAGTTCTTC
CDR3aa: CASSQGLLAGYYNEQFF

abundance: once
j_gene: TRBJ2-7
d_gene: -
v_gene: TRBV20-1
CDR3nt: TGCAGTGCTAGAGATGGCCATTTGGGGGCGGGAGCGGGGTGGTCCTACAATGAGCAGTACTTC
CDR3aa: CSARDGHLGAGAGWSYNEQYF

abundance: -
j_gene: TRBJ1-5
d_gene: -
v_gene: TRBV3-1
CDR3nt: TGTGCCAGCAGCCAAGGGTCTGCTGTCCTCTCGCCCCAGCATTTT
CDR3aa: CASSQGSAVLSPQHF

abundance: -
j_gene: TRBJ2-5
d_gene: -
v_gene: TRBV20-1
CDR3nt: TGCAGTGCTAGAGATGGGGTCAGGGGTAAGAGAGCGACCCAGTACTTC
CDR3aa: CSARDGVRGKRATQYF

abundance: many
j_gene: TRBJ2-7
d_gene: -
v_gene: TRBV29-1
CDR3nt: TGCAGCGTCTTCGGTCAGGGGGGCTACGAGCAGTACTTC
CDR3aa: CSVFGQGGYEQYF

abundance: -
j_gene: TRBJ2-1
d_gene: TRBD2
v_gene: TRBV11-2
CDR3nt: TGTGCCAGCAGCTTTAGCGGGAGCACCGCTAATGAGCAGTTCTTC
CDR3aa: CASSFSGSTANEQFF

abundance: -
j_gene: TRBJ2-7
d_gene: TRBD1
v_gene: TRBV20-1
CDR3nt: TGCAGTGCTAGCTCGGCAGGGGGACCCTACGAGCAGTACTTC
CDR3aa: CSASSAGGPYEQYF

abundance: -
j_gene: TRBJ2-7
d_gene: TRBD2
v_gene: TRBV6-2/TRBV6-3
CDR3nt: TGTGCCAGCAGTCGACTAGCGCGCTACGAGCAGTACTTC
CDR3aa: CASSRLARYEQYF

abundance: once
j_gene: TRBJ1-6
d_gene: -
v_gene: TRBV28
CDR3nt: TGTGCCAGCAGTTCGAGGGAGGGAGTGGGGTCACCCCCCCACTTT
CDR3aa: CASSSREGVGSPPHF

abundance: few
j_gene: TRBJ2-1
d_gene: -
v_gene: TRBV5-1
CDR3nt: TGCGCCAGCAGTCGGGAGAAGACCTACAATGAGCAGTTCTTC
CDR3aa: CASSREKTYNEQFF

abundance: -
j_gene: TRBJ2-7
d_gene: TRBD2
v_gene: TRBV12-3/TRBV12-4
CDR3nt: TGTGCCAGCAGGGGGACTAGCGGGGGTCAGAACGAGCAGTACTTC
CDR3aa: CASRGTSGGQNEQYF

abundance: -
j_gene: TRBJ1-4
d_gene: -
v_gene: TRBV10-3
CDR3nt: TGTGCCATCTCGACGGACTCCAATGAAAAACTGTTTTTT
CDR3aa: CAISTDSNEKLFF

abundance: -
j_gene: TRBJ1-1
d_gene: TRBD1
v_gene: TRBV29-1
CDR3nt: TGCAGCCTCAGGGGGCTGGAGGGCACTGAAGCTTTCTTT
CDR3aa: CSLRGLEGTEAFF

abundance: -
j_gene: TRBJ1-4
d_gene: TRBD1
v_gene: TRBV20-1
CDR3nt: TGCAGTGCTAGAGAGGGGCCAGGGGGTCGAGCAACTAATGAAAAACTGTTTTTT
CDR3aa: CSAREGPGGRATNEKLFF

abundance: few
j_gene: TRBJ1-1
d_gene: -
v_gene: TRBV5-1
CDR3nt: TGCGCCAGCAGCTCTGAGGTGGGGAACACTGAAGCTTTCTTT
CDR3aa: CASSSEVGNTEAFF

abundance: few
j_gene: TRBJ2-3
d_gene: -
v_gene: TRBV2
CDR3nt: TGTGCCACCAAGGTGGGAGGAACCCCCACAGATACGCAGTATTTT
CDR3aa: CATKVGGTPTDTQYF

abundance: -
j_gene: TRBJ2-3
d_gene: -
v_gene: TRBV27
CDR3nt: TGTGCCAGCAGTTGGGGTCTAACCACAGATACGCAGTATTTT
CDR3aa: CASSWGLTTDTQYF

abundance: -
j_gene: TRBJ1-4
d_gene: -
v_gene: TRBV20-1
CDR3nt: TGCAGTGTTCTCGGCCTGTCTAATGAAAAACTGTTTTTT
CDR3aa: CSVLGLSNEKLFF

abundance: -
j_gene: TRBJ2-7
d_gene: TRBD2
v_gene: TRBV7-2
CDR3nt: TGTGCCAGCAGCTTACTAGCGGGAGGGCGGAAATACGAGCAGTACTTC
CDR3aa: CASSLLAGGRKYEQYF

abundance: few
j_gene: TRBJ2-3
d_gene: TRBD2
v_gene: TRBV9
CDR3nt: TGTGCCAGCAGCCCCCGGACTAGCGGGGGGGCTTGGGATACGCGGTATTTT
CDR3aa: CASSPRTSGGAWDTRYF

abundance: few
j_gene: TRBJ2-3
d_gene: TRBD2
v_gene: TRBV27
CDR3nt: TGTGCCAGCAGCAGACCACCCCGCTATGTCGGGAGGATAGCAGATACGCAGTATTTT
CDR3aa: CASSRPPRYVGRIADTQYF

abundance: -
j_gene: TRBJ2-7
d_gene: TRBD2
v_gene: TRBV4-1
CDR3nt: TGCGCCAGCAGCCAACTAGCGGGATTTAACTACAATGAGCAGTACTTC
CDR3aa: CASSQLAGFNYNEQYF